This passage covers 30 T cell receptor beta chains from one sample sequenced in a study of blood T cells in healthy people across ages. Next came a second PCR, run for about 7 to 11 cycles, which used a sample-barcoded 5' primer along with a J-beta primer mix. Each CDR3 protein is one row after TCRdb ran MiXCR on the 5' RACE reads. The sample consists of hundreds of thousands of distinct CDR3 sequences, about half of them appearing once. The material sequenced was blood. These receptors were collected from a woman aged 55-70 years in good health.

V and J are TRBV27 and TRBJ2-7; 11 positions agree with TRBD2. CDR3 length: 14 residues. Germline CDR1 is MNHEY and CDR2 is SMNVEV (reference sequence). The trim removed 8 bases at V and 1 base at J, leaving 4 bases unmatched. CDR3 in amino acids: CASWGLAESYEQYF. CDR3 nucleotide sequence: TGTGCCAGCTGGGGACTAGCGGAATCCTACGAGCAGTACTTC.

The V gene is TRBV20-1, the J gene TRBJ2-3; TRBD1 matches at 8 bases. Germline CDR1 and CDR2: DFQATT and SNEGSKA (reference sequence). This CDR3 is 14 amino acids long. V lost 4 bases, J lost 3 bases, and 6 bases stayed unmatched. The CDR3 coding sequence is TGCAGTGCTAATCTCCAGGGGGCGACAGATACGCAGTATTTT. It codes for CSANLQGATDTQYF.

This clonotype was counted a few times. A much larger clone lies a single base off, so this may be a read error. This chain connects TRBV3-1 to TRBJ2-7; D unresolved. CDR1 and CDR2 (germline): LGHDT, YNNKEL (reference sequence). The CDR3 runs to 12 residues. V dropped 3 bases and J dropped 3 bases, with 6 bases sitting between them. CDR3 residues: CASSHRIYEQYF. The DNA for the CDR3 is TGTGCCAGCAGCCACCGCATCTACGAGCAGTACTTC.

CDR3 region: CASSLGLQPYNEQYF. CDR3 nucleotide sequence: TGTGCCAGCAGCTTGGGACTACAACCCTACAATGAGCAGTACTTC. The rearrangement uses TRBV5-4 and TRBJ2-1; D is possibly TRBD2 (5 bases). With the DNA end fitting TRBJ2-7 better, the J assignment may be wrong. Germline V lookup: CDR1 SGHNT, CDR2 YYREEE (reference sequence). CDR3 length: 15 amino acids.

In its sample, this clonotype was seen many times. V usage is TRBV20-1 and J usage is TRBJ2-1; 7 bases match TRBD2. The V gene's germline CDR1 is DFQATT and CDR2 SNEGSKA (reference sequence). After removal of 6 bases from V and 3 bases from J, the junction contained 5 bases not matched to a gene. The CDR3 covers 13 residues. The CDR3 nucleotides read TGCAGTGCGGGGAGGGCAGGCTACAATGAGCAGTTCTTC. This translates into CSAGRAGYNEQFF.

This clonotype was counted only a few times. The V call is TRBV4-3, the J call TRBJ1-5; D is uncertain. The CDR3 runs 13 residues. Trimming removed 0 bases at V and 5 bases at J, with 5 bases between. Germline CDR1 reads LGHNA; CDR2 reads YSLEER. The CDR3 spells CASSQDSYQPQHF. As DNA, the CDR3 is TGCGCCAGCAGCCAAGATTCGTATCAGCCCCAGCATTTT.

The chain carries TRBV19 and TRBJ2-5; D may correspond to TRBD1 or TRBD2 (5 bases each). This CDR3 contains 14 residues. Trimming stripped 5 bases from V and 1 base from J, with 11 bases between. Germline-derived CDR1 and CDR2 are LNHDA and SQIVND (reference sequence). The CDR3 loop is CASSGGHLQETQYF. In DNA, the CDR3 is TGTGCCAGTAGTGGAGGACACCTCCAAGAGACCCAGTACTTC.

This clonotype was found many times. The V call is TRBV28, the J call TRBJ2-7; unclear D gene. Germline assignment: CDR1 MDHEN and CDR2 SYDVKM. Trimming left V 8 bases short and J 0 bases short, with 11 bases between. CDR3 length: 13 amino acids. The CDR3 DNA reads as TGTGCCAGCCGCCACCCCAGCTCCTACGAGCAGTACTTC. Translated, it gives CASRHPSSYEQYF.

The chain recombines TRBV27 with TRBJ1-1; perhaps TRBD1 as D (6 bases). Trimming removed 3 bases from V and 2 bases from J, with 13 bases in between. There are 15 residues in the CDR3. Germline V gene data show CDR1 as MNHEY and CDR2 as SMNVEV (reference sequence). CDR3 residues: CASSFTGPFNTEAFF. As DNA, the CDR3 is TGTGCCAGCAGTTTTACAGGGCCCTTTAACACTGAAGCTTTCTTT.

This chain joins TRBV20-1 and TRBJ2-5; possible D gene TRBD2, 5 bases. Germline CDR1 reads DFQATT; CDR2 reads SNEGSKA (reference sequence). The V end was cut by 4 bases, the J end by 13 bases, with 19 bases between. The CDR3 length is 12 residues. Here the CDR3 reads CSANPGGGSRYF. CDR3 DNA: TGCAGTGCTAACCCCGGAGGCGGGTCTCGGTACTTC.

Concerning this clonotype: The germline gene is not matched at one end of the junction; a read error may be the cause. This chain connects TRBV7-9 to TRBJ2-3, with TRBD2 matching 7 bases. Germline V gene lookup returns CDR1 SEHNR and CDR2 FQNEAQ (reference sequence). This CDR3 contains 15 residues. CDR3 nucleotides: TGTGCCAGCAGCTTCCCTAGCGGAAGCACAGCTACGCAGTATTTT. Protein product: CASSFPSGSTATQYF.

Only a few counts were recorded for this clonotype. V and J are TRBV20-1 and TRBJ2-7; D gene unclear. The V end was cut by 1 base, the J end by 1 base, with 8 bases between. This CDR3 region has 13 residues. The germline CDR1 and CDR2 sequences are DFQATT and SNEGSKA (reference sequence). Here the CDR3 reads CSARGGLSYEQYF. The DNA for the CDR3 is TGCAGTGCTAGAGGGGGTTTGTCCTACGAGCAGTACTTC.

The chain uses TRBV20-1 and TRBJ2-3; 13 bases map to TRBD2. V lost 6 bases, J lost 0 bases, and 6 bases stayed unmatched. CDR3 length: 16 amino acids. Germline V CDR1 and CDR2: DFQATT, SNEGSKA (reference sequence). The CDR3: CSAGGTSGTSTDTQYF. The CDR3, as DNA: TGCAGTGCGGGGGGGACTAGCGGGACAAGCACAGATACGCAGTATTTT.

On this clonotype itself: A much larger clone sits a single nucleotide away, making a read error possible. V usage is TRBV6-2 or TRBV6-3 and J usage is TRBJ2-3; no clear D gene. Trimming stripped 5 bases from V and 5 bases from J, with 11 bases between. The CDR3 consists of 13 residues. Germline loops: CDR1 MNHEY, CDR2 SVGEGT. CDR3 protein: CASSDGPGDTQYF. CDR3 nucleotide sequence: TGTGCCAGCAGTGACGGCCCAGGAGATACGCAGTATTTT.

This clonotype was detected a few times. This rearrangement joins TRBV7-2 to TRBJ2-7, with 11 bases lining up with TRBD2. With V trimmed by 2 bases and J by 2 bases, 17 bases remained unmatched. This CDR3 spans 20 amino acids. Germline V gene data show CDR1 as SGHTA and CDR2 as FQGNSA. The CDR3 DNA sequence: TGTGCCAGCAGCTTAAGGGTCCCCACGGGGCTAGCGGGAGGCCCCTACGAGCAGTACTTC. Its protein product is CASSLRVPTGLAGGPYEQYF.

The rearrangement links TRBV20-1 to TRBJ2-5; possibly TRBD1 for D (6 bases). The germline V gene has CDR1 DFQATT and CDR2 SNEGSKA (reference sequence). The CDR3 runs to 12 residues. Trimming stripped 3 bases from V and 10 bases from J, with 15 bases between. The CDR3 sequence: CSASRDKKGQYF. Written as DNA, the CDR3 is TGCAGTGCTAGTCGGGACAAAAAGGGCCAGTACTTC.

This clonotype was seen a handful of times. The V call is TRBV20-1, the J call TRBJ1-5; D is uncertain. The V end lost 0 bases, the J end lost 4 bases, and 7 bases lay between the germline ends. Germline lookup yields CDR1 DFQATT and CDR2 SNEGSKA (reference sequence). The CDR3 spans 13 residues. Here the CDR3 reads CSARDYRNQPQHF. The CDR3 DNA is TGCAGTGCTAGAGATTACAGAAATCAGCCCCAGCATTTT.

This clonotype was found many times. The chain combines TRBV10-3 with TRBJ2-7; D is possibly TRBD2 (6 bases). CDR1 is ENHRY and CDR2 is SYGVKD in the germline V gene. CDR3 length: 13 amino acids. With 6 bases removed from V and 3 bases from J, the gap between germline ends came to 12 bases. Written as DNA, the CDR3 is TGTGCCATCAGGCGGGCGGAGGGCTACGAGCAGTACTTC. It yields the protein CAIRRAEGYEQYF.

This clonotype was observed a handful of times. The J gene is TRBJ2-7, the V gene TRBV2, with 7 bases fitting TRBD2. Losses at the gene ends were 2 bases for V and 0 bases for J; bases not matched to a gene: 7. The CDR3 extends over 16 amino acids. The germline V gene has CDR1 SNHLY and CDR2 FYNNEI. CDR3 region: CASSERSSGSSYEQYF. In nucleotides, the CDR3 is TGTGCCAGCAGTGAACGCTCTAGCGGTAGCTCCTACGAGCAGTACTTC. The whole variable domain, remainder taken from reference TRBV2 and TRBJ2-7, is EPEVTQTPSHQVTQMGQEVILRCVPISNHLYFYWYRQILGQKVEFLVSFYNNEISEKSEIFDDQFSVERPDGSNFTLKIRSTKLEDSAMYFCASSERSSGSSYEQYFGPGTRLTVT.

This sequence joins TRBV11-1 and TRBJ2-3, with D possibly TRBD2 on 6 matching bases. V lost 5 bases to trimming and J lost 3 bases, with 12 bases between them. Germline assignment: CDR1 SGHAT and CDR2 FQDESV (reference sequence). CDR3 length: 14 amino acids. CDR3 amino acids: CASSARDFTDTQYF. The CDR3 DNA follows: TGTGCCAGCAGCGCAAGGGACTTTACAGATACGCAGTATTTT. The full variable domain, rest sourced from reference TRBV11-1 and TRBJ2-3, is EAEVAQSPRYKITEKSQAVAFWCDPISGHATLYWYRQILGQGPELLVQFQDESVVDDSQLPKDRFSAERLKGVDSTLKIQPAELGDSAMYLCASSARDFTDTQYFGPGTRLTVL.

This clonotype was picked up one time. The chain's CDR3 is CSAISSESSYNEQYF. CDR3 coding DNA: TGCAGTGCTATCTCTAGCGAGAGCTCCTACAATGAGCAGTACTTC. The chain employs TRBV20-1 and TRBJ2-1; D is possibly TRBD2 (6 bases). The J call is in doubt because the DNA end fits TRBJ2-7 better. Germline loops: CDR1 DFQATT, CDR2 SNEGSKA (reference sequence). CDR3 size: 15 residues.

The genes are TRBV7-9 and TRBJ2-5, with D perhaps TRBD2 (6 bases). The closer fit of TRBJ2-7 to the DNA end suggests the J call may be wrong. This CDR3 has 13 amino acids. The germline CDR1 and CDR2 sequences are SEHNR and FQNEAQ (reference sequence). The CDR3 coding sequence is TGTGCCAGCAGCTTACCTAGCGCGTACGAGCAGTACTTC. As protein: CASSLPSAYEQYF.

Only a few counts were recorded for this clonotype. The genes are TRBV27 and TRBJ2-7; the D gene is possibly TRBD1 (6 bases). The V gene's germline CDR1 is MNHEY and CDR2 SMNVEV (reference sequence). CDR3 length: 14 amino acids. V gave up 5 bases and J gave up 7 bases, with 18 bases separating them. CDR3 DNA sequence: TGTGCCAGCAGTGTGATACAGGGTCATGGGGAGCAGTACTTC. Protein sequence: CASSVIQGHGEQYF.

This clonotype came up a few times. V and J are TRBV5-6 and TRBJ2-1; 7 nucleotides match TRBD2. Germline loops: CDR1 SGHDT, CDR2 YYEEEE. This CDR3 is built from 14 residues. Trimming cost V 0 bases and J 8 bases; bases outside gene matches: 5. DNA of the CDR3: TGTGCCAGCAGCTTGGAAGGCGGGAGTGATGAGCAGTTCTTC. As protein: CASSLEGGSDEQFF.

The V gene is TRBV4-3, the J gene TRBJ1-1; TRBD1 might be the D (5 bases). Germline-derived CDR1 and CDR2 are LGHNA and YSLEER. The V gene lost 3 bases and the J gene lost 1 base, with 12 bases spanning the gap. CDR3 length: 15 amino acids. CDR3 coding DNA: TGCGCCAGCAGCCAGTACTCGACAGAGAACACTGAAGCTTTCTTT. It yields the protein CASSQYSTENTEAFF.

The chain employs TRBV20-1 and TRBJ2-5, with D unresolved. The end of the DNA is better explained by TRBJ2-7, so the J call may be wrong. The CDR3 is made up of 14 amino acids. Per germline, CDR1 DFQATT and CDR2 SNEGSKA (reference sequence). This CDR3 reads CSARKTTNTYEQYF. DNA of the CDR3: TGCAGTGCTAGAAAGACAACTAATACCTACGAGCAGTACTTC.

This clonotype was found a few times. This chain joins TRBV7-9 and TRBJ2-1, with 8 positions matching TRBD2. The CDR3 extends over 13 amino acids. Per germline, CDR1 SEHNR and CDR2 FQNEAQ (reference sequence). V shed 7 bases and J 5 bases; nucleotides not matched to a gene: 4. The CDR3 loop is CASTHSGDNEQFF. In DNA, the CDR3 is TGTGCCAGCACCCATAGCGGGGACAATGAGCAGTTCTTC.

V usage is TRBV9 and J usage is TRBJ2-6; no firm D call. CDR3 length equals 15 residues. The germline V gene encodes CDR1 SGDLS and CDR2 YYNGEE. The V and J ends lost 4 bases and 0 bases respectively, with 8 bases between them. The CDR3, as DNA: TGTGCCAGCAGCCAGGCCCACTCTGGGGCCAACGTCCTGACTTTC. It codes for CASSQAHSGANVLTF.

The chain's CDR3 is CASSPPFRGLAGDNEQFF. The DNA of the CDR3 is TGTGCCAGCAGCCCGCCCTTTCGGGGACTAGCGGGGGACAATGAGCAGTTCTTC. This chain links TRBV7-3 with TRBJ2-1; 14 bases line up with TRBD2. The CDR3 loop spans 18 amino acids. Trimming took 5 bases from V and 5 from J; bases not matched to a gene: 11. CDR1 is SGHTA and CDR2 is FQGTGA in the germline V gene.

The V call is TRBV5-1, the J call TRBJ2-1; maybe TRBD2 (5 bases). Germline CDR1 and CDR2: SGHRS and YFSETQ. There are 18 residues in the CDR3. Trimming cost V 3 bases and J 0 bases, with 19 bases left between them. CDR3 DNA: TGCGCCAGCAGCTCGGAGGTGGAAATTCAGAGCTCCTACAATGAGCAGTTCTTC. Its translation: CASSSEVEIQSSYNEQFF.